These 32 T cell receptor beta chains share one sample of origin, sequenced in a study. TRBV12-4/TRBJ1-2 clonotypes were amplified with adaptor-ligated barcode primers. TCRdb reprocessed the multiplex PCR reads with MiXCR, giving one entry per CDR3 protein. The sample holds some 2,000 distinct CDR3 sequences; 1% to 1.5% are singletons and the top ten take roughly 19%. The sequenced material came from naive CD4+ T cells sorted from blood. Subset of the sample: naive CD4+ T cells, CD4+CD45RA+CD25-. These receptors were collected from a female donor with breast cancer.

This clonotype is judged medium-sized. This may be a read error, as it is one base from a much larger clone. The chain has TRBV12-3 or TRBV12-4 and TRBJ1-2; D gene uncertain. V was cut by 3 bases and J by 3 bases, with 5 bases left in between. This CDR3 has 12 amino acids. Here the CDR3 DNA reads TGTGCCAGCAGTTTGAAGGACTATGGCTACACCTTC. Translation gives CASSLKDYGYTF.

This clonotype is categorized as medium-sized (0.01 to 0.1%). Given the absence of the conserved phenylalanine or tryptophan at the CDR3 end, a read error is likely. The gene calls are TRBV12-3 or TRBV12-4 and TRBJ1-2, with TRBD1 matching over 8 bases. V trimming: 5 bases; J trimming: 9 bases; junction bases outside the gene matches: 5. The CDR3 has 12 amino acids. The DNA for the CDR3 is TGTGCCAGCAGTGTCGGACAGGGTAGCTACACCTCC. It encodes CASSVGQGSYTS.

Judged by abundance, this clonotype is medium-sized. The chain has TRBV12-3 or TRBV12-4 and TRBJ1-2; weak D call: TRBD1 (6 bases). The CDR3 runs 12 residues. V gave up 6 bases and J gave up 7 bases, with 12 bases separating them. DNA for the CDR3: TGTGCCAGCAGGACTCGGACAGTTGGCTACACCTTC. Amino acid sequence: CASRTRTVGYTF.

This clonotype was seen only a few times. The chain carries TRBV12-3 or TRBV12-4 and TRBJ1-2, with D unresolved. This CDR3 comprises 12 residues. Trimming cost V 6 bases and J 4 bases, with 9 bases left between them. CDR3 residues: CASSTDFYGYTF. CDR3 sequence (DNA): TGTGCCAGCAGCACTGACTTCTATGGCTACACCTTC.

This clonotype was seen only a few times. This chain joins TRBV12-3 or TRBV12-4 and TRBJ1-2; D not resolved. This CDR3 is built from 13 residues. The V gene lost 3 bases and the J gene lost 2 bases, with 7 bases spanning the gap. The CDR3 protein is CASSFMANYGYTF. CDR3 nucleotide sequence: TGTGCCAGCAGTTTCATGGCAAACTATGGCTACACCTTC.

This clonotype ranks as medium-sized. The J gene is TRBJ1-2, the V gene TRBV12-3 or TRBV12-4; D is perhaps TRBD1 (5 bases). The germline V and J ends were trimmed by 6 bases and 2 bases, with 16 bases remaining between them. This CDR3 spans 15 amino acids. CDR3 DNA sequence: TGTGCCAGCAGGACGGGACTTACAGAGAACTATGGCTACACCTTC. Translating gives CASRTGLTENYGYTF.

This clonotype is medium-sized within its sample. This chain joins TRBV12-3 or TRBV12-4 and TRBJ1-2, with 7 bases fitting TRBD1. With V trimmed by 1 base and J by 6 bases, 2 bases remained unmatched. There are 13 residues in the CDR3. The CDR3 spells CASSLGQGHGYTF. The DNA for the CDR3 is TGTGCCAGCAGTTTAGGACAGGGTCATGGCTACACCTTC.

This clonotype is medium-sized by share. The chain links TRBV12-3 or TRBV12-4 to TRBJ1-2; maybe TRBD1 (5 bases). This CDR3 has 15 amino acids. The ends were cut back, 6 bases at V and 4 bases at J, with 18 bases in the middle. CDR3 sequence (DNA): TGTGCCAGCAGCGATTGGGTACAGGTTACCTATGGCTACACCTTC. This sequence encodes CASSDWVQVTYGYTF.

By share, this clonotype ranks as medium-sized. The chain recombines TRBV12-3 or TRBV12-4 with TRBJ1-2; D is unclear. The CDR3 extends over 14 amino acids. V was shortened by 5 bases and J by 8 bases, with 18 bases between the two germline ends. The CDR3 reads CASSQMVEGGGYTF. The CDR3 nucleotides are TGTGCCAGCAGTCAAATGGTAGAGGGAGGAGGCTACACCTTC.

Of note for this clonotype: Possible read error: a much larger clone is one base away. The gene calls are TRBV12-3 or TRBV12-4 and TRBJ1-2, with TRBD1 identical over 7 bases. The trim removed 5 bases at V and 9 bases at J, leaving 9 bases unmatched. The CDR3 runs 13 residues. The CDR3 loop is CASSRTGLGSYTF. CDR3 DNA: TGTGCCAGCAGTCGGACAGGTCTTGGTAGCTACACCTTC.

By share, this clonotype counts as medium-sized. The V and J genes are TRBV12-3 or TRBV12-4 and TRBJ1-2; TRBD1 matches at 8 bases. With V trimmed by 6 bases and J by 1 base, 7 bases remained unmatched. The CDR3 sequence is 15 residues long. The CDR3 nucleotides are TGTGCCAGCAGCCACGGACAGGGTAGTAACTATGGCTACACCTTC. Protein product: CASSHGQGSNYGYTF.

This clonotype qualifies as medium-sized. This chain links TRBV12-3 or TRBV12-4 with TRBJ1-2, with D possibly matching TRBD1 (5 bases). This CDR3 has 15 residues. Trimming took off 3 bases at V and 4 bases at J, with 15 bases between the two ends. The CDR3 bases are TGTGCCAGCAGTTTGAGGAGAGGGACGGTCTATGGCTACACCTTC. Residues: CASSLRRGTVYGYTF.

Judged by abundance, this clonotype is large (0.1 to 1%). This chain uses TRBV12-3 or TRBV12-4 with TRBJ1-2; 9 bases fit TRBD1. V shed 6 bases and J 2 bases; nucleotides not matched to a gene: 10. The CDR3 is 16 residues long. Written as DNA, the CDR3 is TGTGCCAGCAGAGCAACCGGGACAGGGAGAAACTATGGCTACACCTTC. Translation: CASRATGTGRNYGYTF.

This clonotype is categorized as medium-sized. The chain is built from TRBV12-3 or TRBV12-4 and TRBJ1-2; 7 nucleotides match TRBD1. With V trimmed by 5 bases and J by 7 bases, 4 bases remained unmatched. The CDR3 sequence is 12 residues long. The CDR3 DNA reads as TGTGCCAGCAGTCGGACAGGTTCTGGCTACACCTTC. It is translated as CASSRTGSGYTF.

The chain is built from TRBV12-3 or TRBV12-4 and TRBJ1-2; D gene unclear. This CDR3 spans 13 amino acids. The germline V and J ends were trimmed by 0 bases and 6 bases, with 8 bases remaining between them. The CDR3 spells CASSLANTNGYTF. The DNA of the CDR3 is TGTGCCAGCAGTTTAGCCAATACAAATGGCTACACCTTC.

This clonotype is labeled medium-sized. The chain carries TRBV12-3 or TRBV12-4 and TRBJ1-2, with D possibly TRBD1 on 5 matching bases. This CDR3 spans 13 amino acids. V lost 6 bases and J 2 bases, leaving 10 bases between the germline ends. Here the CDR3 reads CASSSDRNYGYTF. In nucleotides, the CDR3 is TGTGCCAGCAGCTCCGACAGAAACTATGGCTACACCTTC.

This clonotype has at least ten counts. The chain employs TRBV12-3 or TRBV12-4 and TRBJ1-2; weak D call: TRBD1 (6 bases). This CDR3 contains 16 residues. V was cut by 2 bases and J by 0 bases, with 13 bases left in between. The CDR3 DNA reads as TGTGCCAGCAGTTTAAAGACAGGCCTGTCTAACTATGGCTACACCTTC. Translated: CASSLKTGLSNYGYTF.

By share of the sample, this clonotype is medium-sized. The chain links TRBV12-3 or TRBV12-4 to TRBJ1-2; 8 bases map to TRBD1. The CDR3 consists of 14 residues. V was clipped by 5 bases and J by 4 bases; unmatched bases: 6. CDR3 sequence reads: CASSNIGQGYGYTF. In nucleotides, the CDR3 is TGTGCCAGCAGTAACATAGGACAGGGCTATGGCTACACCTTC.

The CDR3 loop is CASSRLGNGYTF. The CDR3, as DNA: TGTGCCAGCAGTCGATTAGGTAACGGCTACACCTTC. The gene calls are TRBV12-3 or TRBV12-4 and TRBJ1-2; D gene unclear. This CDR3 spans 12 amino acids. Trimming took 5 bases from V and 8 from J, leaving 12 bases between them.

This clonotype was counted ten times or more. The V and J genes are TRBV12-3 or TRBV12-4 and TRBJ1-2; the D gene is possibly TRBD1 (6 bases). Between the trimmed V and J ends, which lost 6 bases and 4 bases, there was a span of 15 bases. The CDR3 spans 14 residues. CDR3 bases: TGTGCCAGCAGACATTCCGACAGGCTCTATGGCTACACCTTC. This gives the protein CASRHSDRLYGYTF.

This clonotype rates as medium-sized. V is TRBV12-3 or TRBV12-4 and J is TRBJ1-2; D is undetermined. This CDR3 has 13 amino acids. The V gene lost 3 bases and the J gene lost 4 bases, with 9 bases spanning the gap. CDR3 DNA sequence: TGTGCCAGCAGTTTGAACAGCTTCTATGGCTACACCTTC. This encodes CASSLNSFYGYTF.

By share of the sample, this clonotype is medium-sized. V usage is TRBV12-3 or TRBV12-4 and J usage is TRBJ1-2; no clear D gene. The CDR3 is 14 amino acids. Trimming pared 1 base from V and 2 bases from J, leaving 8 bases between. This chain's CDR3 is CASSLGTQNYGYTF. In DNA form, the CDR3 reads TGTGCCAGCAGTTTAGGCACCCAGAACTATGGCTACACCTTC.

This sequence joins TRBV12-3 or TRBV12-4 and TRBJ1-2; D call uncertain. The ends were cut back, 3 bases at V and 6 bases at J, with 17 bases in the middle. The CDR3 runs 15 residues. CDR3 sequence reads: CASSLIGTAEDGYTF. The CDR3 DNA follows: TGTGCCAGCAGTTTGATCGGCACCGCTGAGGATGGCTACACCTTC.

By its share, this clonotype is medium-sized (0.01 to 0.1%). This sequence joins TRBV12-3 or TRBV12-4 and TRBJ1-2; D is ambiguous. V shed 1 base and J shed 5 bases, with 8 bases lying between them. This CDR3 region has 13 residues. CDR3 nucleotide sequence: TGTGCCAGCAGTTTAGTGGTGTCATATGGCTACACCTTC. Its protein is CASSLVVSYGYTF.

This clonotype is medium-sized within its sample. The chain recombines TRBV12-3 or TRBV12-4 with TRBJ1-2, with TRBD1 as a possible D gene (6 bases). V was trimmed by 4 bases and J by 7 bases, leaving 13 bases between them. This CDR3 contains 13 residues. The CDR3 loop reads CASSSHRAFGYTF. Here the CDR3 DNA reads TGTGCCAGCAGTTCTCACAGGGCGTTTGGCTACACCTTC.

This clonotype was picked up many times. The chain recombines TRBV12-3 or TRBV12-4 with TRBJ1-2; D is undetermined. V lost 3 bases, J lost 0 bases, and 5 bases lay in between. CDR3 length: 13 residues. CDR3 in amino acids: CASSLQPNYGYTF. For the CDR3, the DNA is TGTGCCAGCAGTTTGCAGCCTAACTATGGCTACACCTTC.

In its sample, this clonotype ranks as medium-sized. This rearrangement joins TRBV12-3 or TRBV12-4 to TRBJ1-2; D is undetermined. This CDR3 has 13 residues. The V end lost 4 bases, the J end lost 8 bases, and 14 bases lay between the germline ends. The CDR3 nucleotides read TGTGCCAGCAGTTCAGTGCGGATGTACGGCTACACCTTC. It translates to CASSSVRMYGYTF.

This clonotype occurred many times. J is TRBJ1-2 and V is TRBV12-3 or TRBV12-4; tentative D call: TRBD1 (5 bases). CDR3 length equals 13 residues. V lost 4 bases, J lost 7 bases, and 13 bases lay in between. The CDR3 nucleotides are TGTGCCAGCAGTTCTCTTCAGGGATTTGGCTACACCTTC. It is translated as CASSSLQGFGYTF.

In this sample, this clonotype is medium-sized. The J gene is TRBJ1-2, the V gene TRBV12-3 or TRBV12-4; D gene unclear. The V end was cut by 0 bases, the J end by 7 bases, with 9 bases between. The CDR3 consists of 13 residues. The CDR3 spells CASSLAPGSGYTF. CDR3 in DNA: TGTGCCAGCAGTTTAGCGCCAGGCTCTGGCTACACCTTC.

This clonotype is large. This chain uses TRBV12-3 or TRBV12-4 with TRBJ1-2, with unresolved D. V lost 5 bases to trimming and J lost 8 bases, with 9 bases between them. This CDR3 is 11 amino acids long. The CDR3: CASSRSKGYTF. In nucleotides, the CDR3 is TGTGCCAGCAGTCGCAGCAAGGGCTACACCTTC.

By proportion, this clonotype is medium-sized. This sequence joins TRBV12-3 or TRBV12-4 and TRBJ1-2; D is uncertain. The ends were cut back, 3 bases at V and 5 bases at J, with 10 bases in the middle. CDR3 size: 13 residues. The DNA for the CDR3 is TGTGCCAGCAGTTTGGAGGGTGTATATGGCTACACCTTC. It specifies CASSLEGVYGYTF.

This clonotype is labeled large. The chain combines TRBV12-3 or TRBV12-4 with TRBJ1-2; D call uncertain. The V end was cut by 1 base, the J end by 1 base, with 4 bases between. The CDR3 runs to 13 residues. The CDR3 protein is CASSLGFNYGYTF. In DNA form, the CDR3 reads TGTGCCAGCAGTTTAGGTTTTAACTATGGCTACACCTTC.